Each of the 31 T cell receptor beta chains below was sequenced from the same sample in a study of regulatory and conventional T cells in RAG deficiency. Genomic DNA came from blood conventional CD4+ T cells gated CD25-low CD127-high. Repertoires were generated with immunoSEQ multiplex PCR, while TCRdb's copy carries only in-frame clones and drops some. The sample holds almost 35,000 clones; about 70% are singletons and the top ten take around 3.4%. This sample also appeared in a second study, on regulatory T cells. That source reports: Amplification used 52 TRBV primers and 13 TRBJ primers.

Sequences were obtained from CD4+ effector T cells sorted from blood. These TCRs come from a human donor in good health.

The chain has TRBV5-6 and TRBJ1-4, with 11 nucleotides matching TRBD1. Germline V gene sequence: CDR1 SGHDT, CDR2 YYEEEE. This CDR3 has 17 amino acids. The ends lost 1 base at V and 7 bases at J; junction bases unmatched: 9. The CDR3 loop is CASSLKYPGTGGEKLFF. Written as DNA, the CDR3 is TGTGCCAGCAGCTTGAAGTATCCCGGGACAGGGGGTGAAAAACTGTTTTTT.

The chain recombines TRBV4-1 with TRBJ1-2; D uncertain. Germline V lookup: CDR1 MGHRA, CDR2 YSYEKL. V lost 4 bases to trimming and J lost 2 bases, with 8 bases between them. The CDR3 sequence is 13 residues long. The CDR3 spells CASSLGSNYGYTF. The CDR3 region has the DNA TGCGCCAGCAGCCTCGGATCCAACTATGGCTACACCTTC.

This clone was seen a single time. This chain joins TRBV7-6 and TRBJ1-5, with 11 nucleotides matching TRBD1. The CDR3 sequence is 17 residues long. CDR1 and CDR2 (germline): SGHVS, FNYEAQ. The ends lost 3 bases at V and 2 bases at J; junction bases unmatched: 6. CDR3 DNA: TGTGCCAGCAGCTTGGGACAGGGGGGATTTGGCAATCAGCCCCAGCATTTT. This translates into CASSLGQGGFGNQPQHF.

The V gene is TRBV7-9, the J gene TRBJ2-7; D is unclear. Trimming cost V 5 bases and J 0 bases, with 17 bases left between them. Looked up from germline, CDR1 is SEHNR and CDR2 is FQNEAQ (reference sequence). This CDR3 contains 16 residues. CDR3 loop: CASSPALELSSYEQYF. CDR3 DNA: TGTGCCAGCAGCCCAGCTCTAGAGCTCTCCTCCTACGAGCAGTACTTC. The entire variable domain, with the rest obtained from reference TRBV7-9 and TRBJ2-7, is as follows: DTGVSQNPRHKITKRGQNVTFRCDPISEHNRLYWYRQTLGQGPEFLTYFQNEAQLEKSRLLSDRFSAERPKGSFSTLEIQRTEQGDSAMYLCASSPALELSSYEQYFGPGTRLTVT.

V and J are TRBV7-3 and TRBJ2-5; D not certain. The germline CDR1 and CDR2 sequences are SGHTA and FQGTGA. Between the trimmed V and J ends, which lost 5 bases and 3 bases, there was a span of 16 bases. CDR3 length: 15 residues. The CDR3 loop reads CASSLTHRLEETQYF. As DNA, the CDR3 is TGTGCCAGCAGCCTGACTCACCGCCTTGAAGAGACCCAGTACTTC.

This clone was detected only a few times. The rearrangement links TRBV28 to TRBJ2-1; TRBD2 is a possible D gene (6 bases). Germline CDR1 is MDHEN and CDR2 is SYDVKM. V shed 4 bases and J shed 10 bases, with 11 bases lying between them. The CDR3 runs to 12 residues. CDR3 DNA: TGTGCCAGCAGTTCTGTGGGAGGAGAGCAGTTCTTC. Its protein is CASSSVGGEQFF. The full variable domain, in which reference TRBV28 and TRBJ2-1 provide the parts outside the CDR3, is DVKVTQSSRYLVKRTGEKVFLECVQDMDHENMFWYRQDPGLGLRLIYFSYDVKMKEKGDIPEGYSVSREKKERFSLILESASTNQTSMYLCASSSVGGEQFFGPGTRLTVL.

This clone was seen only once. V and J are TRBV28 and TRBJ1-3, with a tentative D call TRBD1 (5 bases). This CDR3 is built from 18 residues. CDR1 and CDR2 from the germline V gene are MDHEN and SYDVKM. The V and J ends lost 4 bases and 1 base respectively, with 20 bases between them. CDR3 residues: CASSSPLSPGQSGNTIYF. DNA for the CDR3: TGTGCCAGCAGTTCCCCCTTAAGCCCCGGACAATCTGGAAACACCATATATTTT. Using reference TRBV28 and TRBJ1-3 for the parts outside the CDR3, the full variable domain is DVKVTQSSRYLVKRTGEKVFLECVQDMDHENMFWYRQDPGLGLRLIYFSYDVKMKEKGDIPEGYSVSREKKERFSLILESASTNQTSMYLCASSSPLSPGQSGNTIYFGEGSWLTVV.

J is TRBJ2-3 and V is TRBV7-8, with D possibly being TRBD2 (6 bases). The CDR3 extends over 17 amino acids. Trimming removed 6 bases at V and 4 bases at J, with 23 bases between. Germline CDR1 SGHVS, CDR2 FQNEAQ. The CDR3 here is CASRVKRVLTVADTQYF. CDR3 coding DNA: TGTGCCAGCAGGGTGAAGCGGGTTCTCACCGTAGCAGATACGCAGTATTTT.

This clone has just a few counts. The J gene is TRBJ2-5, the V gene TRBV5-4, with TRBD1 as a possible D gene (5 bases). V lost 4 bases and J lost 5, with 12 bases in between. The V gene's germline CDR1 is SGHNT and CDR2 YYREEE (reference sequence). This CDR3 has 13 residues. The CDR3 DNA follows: TGTGCCAGCAGCGGCAGGGTGGTGGAGACCCAGTACTTC. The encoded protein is CASSGRVVETQYF.

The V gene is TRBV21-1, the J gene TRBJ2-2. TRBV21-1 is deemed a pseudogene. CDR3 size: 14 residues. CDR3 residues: CASSKEGGTGELFF. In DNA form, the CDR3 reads TGTGCCAGCAGCAAAGAAGGGGGGACCGGGGAGCTGTTTTTT.

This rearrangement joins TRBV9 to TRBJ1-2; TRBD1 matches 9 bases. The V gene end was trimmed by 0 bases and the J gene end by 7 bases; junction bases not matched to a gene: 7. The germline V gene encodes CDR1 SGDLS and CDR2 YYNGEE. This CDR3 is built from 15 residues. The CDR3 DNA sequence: TGTGCCAGCAGCGTAGATGGGACAGGGACTACTGGCTACACCTTC. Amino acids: CASSVDGTGTTGYTF.

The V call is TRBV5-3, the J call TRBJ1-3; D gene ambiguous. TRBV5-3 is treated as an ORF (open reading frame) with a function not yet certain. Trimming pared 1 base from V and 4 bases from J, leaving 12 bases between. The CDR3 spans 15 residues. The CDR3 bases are TGTGCCAGAAGCTTGCGGGTGACCTGCGGAAACACCATATATTTT. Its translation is CARSLRVTCGNTIYF.

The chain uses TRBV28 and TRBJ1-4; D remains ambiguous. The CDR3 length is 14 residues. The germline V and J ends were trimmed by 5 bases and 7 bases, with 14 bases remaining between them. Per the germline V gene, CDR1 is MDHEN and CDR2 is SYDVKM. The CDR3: CASSPTYWIEKLFF. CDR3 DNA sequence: TGTGCCAGCAGTCCCACCTACTGGATTGAAAAACTGTTTTTT.

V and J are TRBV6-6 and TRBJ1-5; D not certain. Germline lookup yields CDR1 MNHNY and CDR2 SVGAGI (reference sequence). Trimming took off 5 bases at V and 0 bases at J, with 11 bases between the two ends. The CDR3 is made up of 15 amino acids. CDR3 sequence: CASSHGGYSNQPQHF. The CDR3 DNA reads TGTGCCAGCAGTCATGGAGGGTATAGCAATCAGCCCCAGCATTTT.

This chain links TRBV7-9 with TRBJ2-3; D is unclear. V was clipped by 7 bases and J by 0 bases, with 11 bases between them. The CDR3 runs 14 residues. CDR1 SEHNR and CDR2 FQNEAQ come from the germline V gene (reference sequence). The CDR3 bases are TGTGCCAGCAAGGCCCTCTCTAGCACAGATACGCAGTATTTT. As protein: CASKALSSTDTQYF.

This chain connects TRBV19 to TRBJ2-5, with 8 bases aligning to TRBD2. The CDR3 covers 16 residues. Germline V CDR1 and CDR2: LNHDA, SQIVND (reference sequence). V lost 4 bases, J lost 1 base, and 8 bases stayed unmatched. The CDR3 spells CASSRPPGLAQETQYF. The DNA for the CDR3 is TGTGCCAGTAGTAGACCCCCAGGACTAGCCCAAGAGACCCAGTACTTC.

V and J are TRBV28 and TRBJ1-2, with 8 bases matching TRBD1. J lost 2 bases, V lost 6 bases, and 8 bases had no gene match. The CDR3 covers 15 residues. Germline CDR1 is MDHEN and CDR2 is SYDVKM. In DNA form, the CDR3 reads TGTGCCAGCAGCTCCGGGACAGGCGTAAACTATGGCTACACCTTC. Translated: CASSSGTGVNYGYTF.

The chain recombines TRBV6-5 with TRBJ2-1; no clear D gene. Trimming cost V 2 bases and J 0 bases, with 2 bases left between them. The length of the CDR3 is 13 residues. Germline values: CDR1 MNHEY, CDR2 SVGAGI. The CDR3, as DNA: TGTGCCAGCAGTTACGACTCCTACAATGAGCAGTTCTTC. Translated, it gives CASSYDSYNEQFF.

The CDR3, as DNA: TGTGCCAGCAGCGTTGGACAGGGGGCAAATCAGCCCCAGCATTTT. Amino acids: CASSVGQGANQPQHF. The J gene is TRBJ1-5, the V gene TRBV2; 11 bases fit TRBD1. The V segment lost 6 bases and the J segment 4 bases; nucleotides outside the gene matches: 5. The CDR3 spans 15 residues. In germline, CDR1 is SNHLY, CDR2 FYNNEI.

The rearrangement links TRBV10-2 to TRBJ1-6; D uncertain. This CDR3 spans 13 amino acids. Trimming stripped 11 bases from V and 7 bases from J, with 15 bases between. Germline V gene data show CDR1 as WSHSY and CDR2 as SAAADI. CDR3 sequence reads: CAAQRQFNSPLHF. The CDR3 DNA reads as TGCGCCGCCCAGAGGCAGTTCAATTCACCCCTCCACTTT.

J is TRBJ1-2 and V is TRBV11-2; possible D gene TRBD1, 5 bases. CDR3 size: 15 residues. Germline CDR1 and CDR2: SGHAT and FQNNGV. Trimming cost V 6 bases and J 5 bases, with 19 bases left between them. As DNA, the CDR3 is TGTGCCAGCAGGGGGGAGGTCAACCGGGATTATGGCTACACCTTC. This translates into CASRGEVNRDYGYTF.

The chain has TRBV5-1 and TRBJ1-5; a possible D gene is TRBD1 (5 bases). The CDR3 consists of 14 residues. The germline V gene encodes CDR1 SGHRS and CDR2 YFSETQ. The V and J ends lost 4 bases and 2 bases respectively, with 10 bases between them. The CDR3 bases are TGCGCCAGCAGCCCAAGAGGGGGCAATCAGCCCCAGCATTTT. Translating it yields CASSPRGGNQPQHF. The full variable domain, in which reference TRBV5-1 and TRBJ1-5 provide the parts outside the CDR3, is KAGVTQTPRYLIKTRGQQVTLSCSPISGHRSVSWYQQTPGQGLQFLFEYFSETQRNKGNFPGRFSGRQFSNSRSEMNVSTLELGDSALYLCASSPRGGNQPQHFGDGTRLSIL.

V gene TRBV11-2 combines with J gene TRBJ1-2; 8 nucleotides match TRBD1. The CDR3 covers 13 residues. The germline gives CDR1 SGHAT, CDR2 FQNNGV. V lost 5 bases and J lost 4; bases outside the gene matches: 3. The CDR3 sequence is CASSRDRGYGYTF. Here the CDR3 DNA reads TGTGCCAGCAGCCGCGACAGGGGCTATGGCTACACCTTC.

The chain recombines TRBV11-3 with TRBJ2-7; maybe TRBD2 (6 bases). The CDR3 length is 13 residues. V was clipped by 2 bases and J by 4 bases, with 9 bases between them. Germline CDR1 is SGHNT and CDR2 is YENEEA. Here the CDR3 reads CASSLLSGYEQYF. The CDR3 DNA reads TGTGCCAGCAGCTTATTGAGCGGGTACGAGCAGTACTTC.

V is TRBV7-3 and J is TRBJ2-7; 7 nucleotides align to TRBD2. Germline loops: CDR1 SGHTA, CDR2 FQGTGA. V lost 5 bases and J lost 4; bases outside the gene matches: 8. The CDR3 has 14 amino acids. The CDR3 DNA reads TGTGCCAGCAGCCCGGGGGGTACTTCTTACGAGCAGTACTTC. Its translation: CASSPGGTSYEQYF. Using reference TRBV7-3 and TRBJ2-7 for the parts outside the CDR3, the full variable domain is GAGVSQTPSNKVTEKGKYVELRCDPISGHTALYWYRQSLGQGPEFLIYFQGTGAADDSGLPNDRFFAVRPEGSVSTLKIQRTERGDSAVYLCASSPGGTSYEQYFGPGTRLTVT.

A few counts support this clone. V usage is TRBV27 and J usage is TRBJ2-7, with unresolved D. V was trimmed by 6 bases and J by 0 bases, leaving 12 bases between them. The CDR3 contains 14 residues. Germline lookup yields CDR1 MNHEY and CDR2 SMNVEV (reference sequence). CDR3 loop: CASRTAALSYEQYF. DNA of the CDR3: TGTGCCAGCAGGACCGCTGCGCTCTCCTACGAGCAGTACTTC.

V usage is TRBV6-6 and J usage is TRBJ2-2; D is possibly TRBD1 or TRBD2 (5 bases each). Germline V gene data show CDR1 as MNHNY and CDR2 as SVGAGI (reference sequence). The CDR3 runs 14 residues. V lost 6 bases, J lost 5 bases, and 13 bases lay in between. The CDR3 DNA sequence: TGTGCCAGCAGGAGGGACCCCCAAACCGGGGAGCTGTTTTTT. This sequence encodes CASRRDPQTGELFF.

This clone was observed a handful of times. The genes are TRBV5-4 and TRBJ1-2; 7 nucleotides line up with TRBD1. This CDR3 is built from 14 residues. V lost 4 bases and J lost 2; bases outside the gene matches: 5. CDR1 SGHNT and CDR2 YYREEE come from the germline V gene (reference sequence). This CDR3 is CASSQRQGNYGYTF. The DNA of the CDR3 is TGTGCCAGCAGCCAGAGACAGGGCAACTATGGCTACACCTTC.

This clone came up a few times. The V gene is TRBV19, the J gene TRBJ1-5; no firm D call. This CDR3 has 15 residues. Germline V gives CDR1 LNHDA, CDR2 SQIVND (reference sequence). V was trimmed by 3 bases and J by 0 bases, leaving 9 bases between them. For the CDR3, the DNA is TGTGCCAGTAGTATCCCCAGGATTAGCAATCAGCCCCAGCATTTT. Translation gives CASSIPRISNQPQHF. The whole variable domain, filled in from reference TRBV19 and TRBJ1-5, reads DGGITQSPKYLFRKEGQNVTLSCEQNLNHDAMYWYRQDPGQGLRLIYYSQIVNDFQKGDIAEGYSVSREKKESFPLTVTSAQKNPTAFYLCASSIPRISNQPQHFGDGTRLSIL.

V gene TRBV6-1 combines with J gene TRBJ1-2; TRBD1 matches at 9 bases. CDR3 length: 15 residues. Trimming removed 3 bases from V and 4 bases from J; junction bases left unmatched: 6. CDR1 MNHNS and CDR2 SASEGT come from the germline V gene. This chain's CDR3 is CASSEGTGPIYGYTF. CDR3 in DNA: TGTGCCAGCAGTGAGGGGACAGGGCCGATCTATGGCTACACCTTC.

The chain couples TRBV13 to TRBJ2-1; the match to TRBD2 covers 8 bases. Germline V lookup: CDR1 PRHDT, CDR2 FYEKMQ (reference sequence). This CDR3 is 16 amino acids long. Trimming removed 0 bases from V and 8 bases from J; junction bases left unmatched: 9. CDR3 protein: CASSLGAGDGRDEQFF. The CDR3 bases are TGTGCCAGCAGCTTAGGCGCGGGAGACGGGAGGGATGAGCAGTTCTTC.